This TCR beta chain is from a study of regulatory T cells in long-lasting Graves disease. Study at large: Prior antithyroid drug treatment in newly diagnosed Graves' patients lasted under 3 months. Study-level results: Persistent Graves' patients showed a TCR diversity that was lower than that of newly diagnosed ones. Persistent patients had more shared public clonotypes (2,741) than new patients (approximately 920).

Library construction for TCR beta used iRepertoire HTBI primers and Arm-PCR of CDR3 regions. MiXCR, run by TCRdb on the multiplex PCR reads, gives a single entry per CDR3 protein. The table lists approximately 250,000 distinct CDR3 sequences, around 20% of them singletons, with around 21% in the top ten. This clonotype has ten or more counts. Its antigen is still unknown. The time point is: newly diagnosed GD, antithyroid drugs for less than 3 months. RNA from PBMCs was the source of the TCR library. The origin of this receptor is a female donor with Graves disease. The specimen was peripheral blood mononuclear cells (PBMCs), collected at new diagnosis, from a patient treated with antithyroid drugs.

The CDR3 sequence: CSATTGIYQPQHF. In nucleotides, the CDR3 is TGCAGTGCTACCACAGGGATCTATCAGCCCCAGCATTTT. The chain has TRBV20-1 and TRBJ1-5, with a possible D match to TRBD1 (6 bases). This CDR3 spans 13 amino acids. Germline V gives CDR1 DFQATT, CDR2 SNEGSKA (reference sequence). V was clipped by 4 bases and J by 5 bases, with 12 bases between them.